This T cell receptor beta chain was profiled in a study of T-cell memory formation after mild COVID-19. Via MiXCR, TCRdb re-called the 5' RACE reads, giving one row per CDR3 protein. The table has approximately 490,000 distinct CDR3 sequences, over 20% seen once. Germline lookup yields CDR1 SGHAT and CDR2 FQNNGV. V dropped 6 bases and J dropped 6 bases, with 10 bases sitting between them. CDR3 length: 12 residues. This clonotype was recorded many times. The sequencing sample was made of PBMCs or a T cell subset sorted from them (not recorded which). The rearrangement links TRBV11-2 to TRBJ2-3; D not certain. The TCR was taken from an adult woman who had mild COVID-19 (a few samples of this study predate the infection). Cell type and time point are not known. As DNA, the CDR3 is TGTGCCAGCAGAGGTTCTGGGGATACGCAGTATTTT. Its protein is CASRGSGDTQYF.